A single sample gave rise to the 14 T cell receptor beta chains below, sequenced in a study of technical replicates of blood from a few donors. Sequenced by immunoSEQ multiplex PCR; TCRdb stores in-frame clones only, minus some. The data hold tens of thousands of clones, with around 93% observed a single time. The source material was T cells isolated from PBMCs. The receptors stem from a human donor in good health.

There are a few counts of this clone. The chain employs TRBV19 and TRBJ1-5; 8 nucleotides agree with TRBD1. There are 17 residues in the CDR3. Looked up from germline, CDR1 is LNHDA and CDR2 is SQIVND (reference sequence). V was pared by 1 base and J by 4 bases, with 9 bases of the junction left unmatched. The DNA for the CDR3 is TGTGCCAGTAGTATAGGCGGAACAGGGGGAAGTAATCAGCCCCAGCATTTT. Translating it yields CASSIGGTGGSNQPQHF.

The chain couples TRBV5-1 to TRBJ2-4; D gene ambiguous. The CDR3 loop spans 14 amino acids. Trimming removed 4 bases from V and 8 bases from J, with 16 bases in between. Per germline, CDR1 SGHRS and CDR2 YFSETQ. The CDR3 here is CASSMGLLLDIQYF. The CDR3 DNA follows: TGCGCCAGCAGCATGGGCTTACTTCTTGACATTCAGTACTTC.

The chain is built from TRBV2 and TRBJ2-3, with 9 nucleotides matching TRBD1. This CDR3 comprises 14 residues. In germline, CDR1 is SNHLY, CDR2 FYNNEI. V lost 7 bases and J lost 2; bases outside the gene matches: 4. The DNA of the CDR3 is TGTGCCAGCACCCGGGACAGGGCCACAGATACGCAGTATTTT. It translates to CASTRDRATDTQYF.

The V call is TRBV27, the J call TRBJ1-4; 8 bases fit TRBD1. With V trimmed by 3 bases and J by 1 base, 4 bases remained unmatched. The CDR3 is 16 residues long. Germline CDR1 MNHEY, CDR2 SMNVEV (reference sequence). CDR3 region: CASSFSGTGTNEKLFF. The CDR3 DNA is TGTGCCAGCAGTTTCTCCGGGACAGGAACTAATGAAAAACTGTTTTTT.

The gene calls are TRBV27 and TRBJ2-1; 13 nucleotides align to TRBD2. CDR1 is MNHEY, CDR2 SMNVEV, per germline (reference sequence). This CDR3 comprises 17 residues. After removal of 7 bases from V and 7 bases from J, the junction contained 13 bases not matched to a gene. The chain's CDR3 is CASTRTSGSLILNEQFF. In nucleotides, the CDR3 is TGTGCCAGCACCCGGACTAGCGGGAGCCTTATTTTGAATGAGCAGTTCTTC.

The V call is TRBV5-1, the J call TRBJ2-7; 10 bases are shared with TRBD2. CDR3 length equals 15 residues. The germline V gene encodes CDR1 SGHRS and CDR2 YFSETQ. V shed 0 bases, J shed 2 bases, and the junction held 2 bases outside the gene matches. CDR3 DNA sequence: TGCGCCAGCAGCTTGGGGACTAGCGGTGCCTACGAGCAGTACTTC. This sequence encodes CASSLGTSGAYEQYF.

The chain couples TRBV7-9 to TRBJ1-2; unclear D gene. The germline V and J ends were trimmed by 5 bases and 8 bases, with 18 bases remaining between them. The CDR3 length is 14 residues. Germline V gene lookup returns CDR1 SEHNR and CDR2 FQNEAQ (reference sequence). The CDR3 bases are TGTGCCAGCAGCCCACCGTCGTGGGGAGGAGGCTACACCTTC. Encoded protein: CASSPPSWGGGYTF.

The chain has TRBV19 and TRBJ2-7; TRBD1 might be the D (6 bases). The CDR3 contains 15 residues. Per the germline V gene, CDR1 is LNHDA and CDR2 is SQIVND (reference sequence). V shed 7 bases and J shed 2 bases, with 18 bases lying between them. The CDR3 protein is CASTQGPGAAYEQYF. CDR3 bases: TGTGCCAGTACTCAGGGCCCAGGGGCAGCCTACGAGCAGTACTTC.

The chain employs TRBV7-9 and TRBJ1-3; the D gene is possibly TRBD1 (6 bases). The germline CDR1 and CDR2 sequences are SEHNR and FQNEAQ (reference sequence). The V gene lost 6 bases and the J gene lost 4 bases, with 22 bases spanning the gap. The CDR3 consists of 17 residues. For the CDR3, the DNA is TGTGCCAGCAGTCATCCAGCCCGTACAGGGTCCGGAAACACCATATATTTT. Translation: CASSHPARTGSGNTIYF.

The CDR3 nucleotides read TGTGCCAGCAGCCCCAGGGGAGCCTACGAGCAGTACTTC. This translates into CASSPRGAYEQYF. V gene TRBV9 combines with J gene TRBJ2-7, with D possibly matching TRBD1 (6 bases). The CDR3 length is 13 residues. Germline assignment: CDR1 SGDLS and CDR2 YYNGEE. V dropped 4 bases and J dropped 2 bases, with 10 bases sitting between them.

The chain is built from TRBV7-6 and TRBJ1-6; D call uncertain. The CDR3 spans 14 residues. Germline CDR1 reads SGHVS; CDR2 reads FNYEAQ. With 2 bases removed from V and 6 bases from J, the gap between germline ends came to 8 bases. CDR3 bases: TGTGCCAGCAGCTTACTCCAGTTTAATTCACCCCTCCACTTT. Translation: CASSLLQFNSPLHF.

CDR3 nucleotide sequence: TGTGCCAGCAGCCCGAACCGAGGGACAGGGCGGTCCTACGAGCAGTACTTC. As protein: CASSPNRGTGRSYEQYF. This chain uses TRBV16 with TRBJ2-7; 9 nucleotides line up with TRBD1. The CDR3 has 17 amino acids. Losses at the gene ends were 4 bases for V and 1 base for J; bases not matched to a gene: 11. Germline CDR1 KGHSY, CDR2 FQNENV.

This clone was observed once. DNA of the CDR3: TGTGCCAGCAGCCCTACAGGGGGGGTCGGGTCACCCCTCCACTTT. Amino acids: CASSPTGGVGSPLHF. V usage is TRBV9 and J usage is TRBJ1-6; TRBD1 aligns across 8 bases. Germline lookup yields CDR1 SGDLS and CDR2 YYNGEE. This CDR3 is 15 amino acids long. After removal of 4 bases from V and 10 bases from J, the junction contained 10 bases not matched to a gene.

The J gene is TRBJ1-3, the V gene TRBV5-1; D perhaps matches TRBD1 (6 bases). CDR1 and CDR2 from the germline V gene are SGHRS and YFSETQ. Deletions cut 5 bases from V and 2 bases from J, with 14 bases between. The CDR3 has 15 amino acids. In nucleotides, the CDR3 is TGCGCCAGCAGTCCTCAGGGGATCCCTGGAAACACCATATATTTT. Protein product: CASSPQGIPGNTIYF.